This T cell receptor (beta chain) was sequenced for a study of T cells after yellow fever vaccination. Background on the study: Those fractions that held only low numbers of cells were prepared using the SMART-Seq v4 Ultra Low Input RNA kit. Study-level findings and limits: Peaking faster, on day 5 versus 15, the secondary response was nonetheless weaker. Post-booster repertoires again held most primary-vaccination clones (approximately 96% CD4, 88% CD8).

This clonotype was counted ten times or more. Its antigen is unknown. This CDR3 region has 17 residues. Germline loops: CDR1 MNHEY, CDR2 SVGAGI. The ends were cut back, 0 bases at V and 4 bases at J, with 17 bases in the middle. 5'RACE template switching produced TCR cDNA carrying a universal primer site and UMIs. TCRdb re-called the 5' RACE reads through MiXCR, storing one row per CDR3 protein. This repertoire shows 29,000 or so distinct CDR3 sequences, under 6% found once; its top ten account for roughly two fifths. J is TRBJ2-3 and V is TRBV6-5; perhaps TRBD2 as D (6 bases). The receptor comes from a man aged 30 to 45 who received the YFV17D yellow fever vaccine. The sequencing used CD8+ T cells sorted from PBMCs, collected 10 days after the yellow fever booster vaccination. The CDR3: CASSYSTATGDSDTQYF. Here the CDR3 DNA reads TGTGCCAGCAGTTACTCAACAGCAACGGGAGACTCAGATACGCAGTATTTT.